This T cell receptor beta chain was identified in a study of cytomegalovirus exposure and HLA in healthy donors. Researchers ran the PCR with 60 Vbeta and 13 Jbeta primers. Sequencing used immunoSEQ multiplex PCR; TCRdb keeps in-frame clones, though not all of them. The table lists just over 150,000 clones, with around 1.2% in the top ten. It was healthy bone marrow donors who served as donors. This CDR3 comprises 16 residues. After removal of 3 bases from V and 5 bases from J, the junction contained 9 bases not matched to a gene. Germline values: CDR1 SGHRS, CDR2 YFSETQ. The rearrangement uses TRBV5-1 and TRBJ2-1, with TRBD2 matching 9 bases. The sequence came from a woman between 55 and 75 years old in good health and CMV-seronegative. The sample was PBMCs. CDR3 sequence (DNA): TGCGCCAGCAGCTACGAGGTGACTAGCGGAAACAATGAGCAGTTCTTC. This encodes CASSYEVTSGNNEQFF.